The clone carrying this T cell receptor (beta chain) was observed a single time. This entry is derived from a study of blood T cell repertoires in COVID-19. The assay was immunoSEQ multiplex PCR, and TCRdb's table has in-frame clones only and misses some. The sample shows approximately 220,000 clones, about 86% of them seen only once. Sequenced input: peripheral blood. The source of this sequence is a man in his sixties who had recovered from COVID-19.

In DNA, the CDR3 is TGTGCCAGCAGTCCAGGGGCGCCCGAGCAGTACTTC. Translation gives CASSPGAPEQYF. J is TRBJ2-7 and V is TRBV6-6; weak D call: TRBD1 (6 bases). The length of the CDR3 is 12 residues. Looked up from germline, CDR1 is MNHNY and CDR2 is SVGAGI (reference sequence). V lost 5 bases and J lost 6, with 11 bases in between.